Sequencing of this TCR beta chain was carried out in a study of cytomegalovirus exposure and HLA in healthy donors. Study information: Roughly 92 million unique TCRs, all from HLA-typed donors, were included in an early release of the data. Study-level results: Analysis performed later found 16,000 or so TCR beta sequences associated with HLA alleles at 0.05 false discovery rate. In a later analysis, V- and J-gene trimming of beta chains associated with a DCLRE1C missense variant, replicated independently.

Healthy people donating bone marrow made up the donors. This clone has just one count. Its antigen remains unidentified. Use of 60 Vbeta and 13 Jbeta primers characterized the PCR. Method: immunoSEQ multiplex PCR; TCRdb's copy keeps in-frame clones and lacks some. Of some 150,000 clones in the sample, 60% to 80% were seen once. The CDR3 has 15 residues. From germline, CDR1 is SGDLS and CDR2 YYNGEE. V shed 0 bases, J shed 2 bases, and the junction held 2 bases outside the gene matches. V and J are TRBV9 and TRBJ2-3; 8 bases map to TRBD2. This clonotype originated in a female donor in good health and CMV-seronegative. Sequencing was done on a sample of PBMCs. CDR3 sequence reads: CASSVGGGFTDTQYF. The CDR3 DNA follows: TGTGCCAGCAGCGTAGGCGGGGGGTTCACAGATACGCAGTATTTT.